This T cell receptor beta chain was identified during a study of blood T cell repertoires in COVID-19. The CDR3 is 12 amino acids. Germline CDR1 SQVTM, CDR2 ANQGSEA. The ends were cut back, 6 bases at V and 4 bases at J, with 12 bases in the middle. The table came from immunoSEQ multiplex PCR; TCRdb's copy has only in-frame clones and leaves some out. The sample consists of about 190,000 clones, roughly 84% of them appearing once. The chain uses TRBV29-1 and TRBJ1-1; no firm D call. The clonotype comes from a human donor in a cohort sampled during active COVID-19. The material sequenced was peripheral blood. In DNA, the CDR3 is TGCAGCGTCTGGACTCACAGCACTGAAGCTTTCTTT. It yields the protein CSVWTHSTEAFF. The whole variable domain, filled in from reference TRBV29-1 and TRBJ1-1, reads SAVISQKPSRDICQRGTSLTIQCQVDSQVTMMFWYRQQPGQSLTLIATANQGSEATYESGFVIDKFPISRPNLTFSTLTVSNMSPEDSSIYLCSVWTHSTEAFFGQGTRLTVV.